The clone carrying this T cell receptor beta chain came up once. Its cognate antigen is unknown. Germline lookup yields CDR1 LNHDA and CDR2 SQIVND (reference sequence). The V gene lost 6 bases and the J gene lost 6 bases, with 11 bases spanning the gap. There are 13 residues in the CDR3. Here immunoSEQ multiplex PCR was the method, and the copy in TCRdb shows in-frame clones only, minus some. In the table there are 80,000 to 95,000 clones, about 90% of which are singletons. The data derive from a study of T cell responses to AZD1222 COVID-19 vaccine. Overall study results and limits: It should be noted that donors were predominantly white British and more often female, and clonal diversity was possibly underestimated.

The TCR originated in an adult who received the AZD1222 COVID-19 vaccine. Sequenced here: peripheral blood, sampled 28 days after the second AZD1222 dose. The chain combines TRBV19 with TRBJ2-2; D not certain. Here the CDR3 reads CASRWVGAGELFF. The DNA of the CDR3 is TGTGCCAGTAGATGGGTTGGTGCCGGGGAGCTGTTTTTT.